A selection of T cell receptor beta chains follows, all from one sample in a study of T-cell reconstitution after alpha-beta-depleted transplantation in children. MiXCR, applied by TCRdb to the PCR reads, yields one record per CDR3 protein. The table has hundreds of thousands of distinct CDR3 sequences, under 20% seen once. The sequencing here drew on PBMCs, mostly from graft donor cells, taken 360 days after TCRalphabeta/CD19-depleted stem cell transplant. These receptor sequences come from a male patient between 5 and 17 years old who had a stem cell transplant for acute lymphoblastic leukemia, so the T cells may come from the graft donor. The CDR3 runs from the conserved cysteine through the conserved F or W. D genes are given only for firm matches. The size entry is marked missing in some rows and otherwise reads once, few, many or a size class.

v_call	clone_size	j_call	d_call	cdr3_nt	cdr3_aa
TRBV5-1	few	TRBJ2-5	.	TGCGCCAGCAGCTTGGGGGGGACAGAGACCCAGTACTTC	CASSLGGTETQYF
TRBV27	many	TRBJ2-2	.	TGTGCCAGCAGAAGCATAAGGACCGGGGAGCTGTTTTTT	CASRSIRTGELFF
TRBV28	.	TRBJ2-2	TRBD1	TGTGCCAGCAGTTTGACAGGGGGCGTAACCGGGGAGCTGTTTTTT	CASSLTGGVTGELFF
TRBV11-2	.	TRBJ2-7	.	TGTGCCACCCTGGGATTGAACGAGCAGTACTTC	CATLGLNEQYF
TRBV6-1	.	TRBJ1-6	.	TGTGCCAGCAGTGGCGGGGGGCCTGGTTCACCCCTCCACTTT	CASSGGGPGSPLHF
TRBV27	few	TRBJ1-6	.	TGTGCCAGCAGTCTCCCGATTTCACCCCTCCACTTT	CASSLPISPLHF
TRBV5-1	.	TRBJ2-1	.	TGCGCCAGCAGTGGGCGGGGCTACAATGAGCAGTTCTTC	CASSGRGYNEQFF
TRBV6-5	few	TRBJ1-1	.	TGTGCCAGCAGTTACTCGACGGTCGGAACTGAAGCTTTCTTT	CASSYSTVGTEAFF
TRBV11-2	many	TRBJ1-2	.	TGTGCCAGCAGCGTAAACCGGGAGACTAACTATGGCTACACCTTC	CASSVNRETNYGYTF
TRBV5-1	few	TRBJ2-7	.	TGCGCCAGCAGCTTGGGTTGGTTGGTCTACGAGCAGTACTTC	CASSLGWLVYEQYF
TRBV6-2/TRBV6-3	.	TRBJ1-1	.	TGTGCCAGCAGACGGACCGGGAGCGCTGAAGCTTTCTTT	CASRRTGSAEAFF
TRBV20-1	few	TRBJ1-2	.	TGCAGGGGACACAGGGCAGGGCACTATGGCTACACCTTC	CRGHRAGHYGYTF
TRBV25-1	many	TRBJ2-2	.	TGTGCCAGCAGTGAATCTTGGCTGGAAGCCGGGGAGCTGTTTTTT	CASSESWLEAGELFF
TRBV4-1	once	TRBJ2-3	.	TGCGCCAGCAGCCGGGGAGATAAAAACACGCAGTATTTT	CASSRGDKNTQYF
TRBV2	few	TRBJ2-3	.	TGTGCCAGGAGTCAGGATACGCAGTATTTT	CARSQDTQYF
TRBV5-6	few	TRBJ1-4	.	TGTGCCAGCAGCGGGCAGGCGGAAAAACTGTTTTTT	CASSGQAEKLFF
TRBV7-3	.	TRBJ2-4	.	TGTGCCAGCAGCCCTTCCGGGGTAGGCAAAAACATTCAGTACTTC	CASSPSGVGKNIQYF
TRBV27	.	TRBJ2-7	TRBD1	TGTGCCAGCAGACAGGGGGCAACCTCCGAGCAGTACTTC	CASRQGATSEQYF
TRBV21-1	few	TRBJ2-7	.	TGTGCCAGCAGCAAAGTCTTGGGTCTAGCGGGGAGCTCCTACGAGCAGTACTTC	CASSKVLGLAGSSYEQYF
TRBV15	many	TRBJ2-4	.	TGTGCCACCAGCACCTCGGGAGGGGGCAGTGACATTCAGTACTTC	CATSTSGGGSDIQYF
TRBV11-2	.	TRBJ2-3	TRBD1	TGTGCCAGCAGCAAAAGGCTTCCCGGGACAGGGCTGACAACAAGCACAGATACGCAGTATTTT	CASSKRLPGTGLTTSTDTQYF
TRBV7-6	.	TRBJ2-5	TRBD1	TGTGCCAGCAGCTCCCTGGAGGATGCGGGACAGGGGTTATTAGAGACCCAGTACTTC	CASSSLEDAGQGLLETQYF
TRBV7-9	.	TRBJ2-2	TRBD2	TGTGCCAGCAGCACACGACTAGCGGTACTGAACACCGGGGAGCTGTTTTTT	CASSTRLAVLNTGELFF
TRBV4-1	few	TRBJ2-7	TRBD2	TGCGCCAGCAGCCAAGATGGCGGGGGTCGGTACTTC	CASSQDGGGRYF
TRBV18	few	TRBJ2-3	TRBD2	TGTGCCAGCTCACCAAGCGGGATAAGGGCAGATACGCAGTATTTT	CASSPSGIRADTQYF
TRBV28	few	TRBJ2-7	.	TGTGCCAGCTCCTTTTCGGCGGGGCTTATGACCTACGAGCAGTACTTC	CASSFSAGLMTYEQYF
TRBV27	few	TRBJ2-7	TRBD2	TGTGCCAGCAGTCGCCGTTGGGGACTAGTGGCCTACGAGCAGTACTTC	CASSRRWGLVAYEQYF
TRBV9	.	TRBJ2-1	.	TGTGCCAGCAGCGTAGACGGGGCATGGGATGAGCAGTTCTTC	CASSVDGAWDEQFF
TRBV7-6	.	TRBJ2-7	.	TGTGCCAGCAGCGTATATACCAAGGGGTCTTACGAGCAGTACTTC	CASSVYTKGSYEQYF
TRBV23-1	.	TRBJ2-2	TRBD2	TGCGCCAGCGTCGGGACTAGCGGAGGCCATTTGAGGACCGGGGAGCTGTTTTTT	CASVGTSGGHLRTGELFF
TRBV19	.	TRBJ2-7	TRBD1	TGTGCCAGTAGCCAAGTAAGGGACAGTTACGAGCAGTACTTC	CASSQVRDSYEQYF
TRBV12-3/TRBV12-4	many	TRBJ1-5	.	TGTGCCAGCAGTTTAAGAATGTCCACAATCAATCAGCCCCAGCATTTT	CASSLRMSTINQPQHF
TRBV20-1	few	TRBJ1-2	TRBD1	TGCAGTGCTCGGCTCAGGGGGCTTGGCTACACCTTC	CSARLRGLGYTF
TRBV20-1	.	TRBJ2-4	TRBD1	TGCAGTGCTAGTTGGGACAGGGGACCCAAAAACATTCAGTACTTC	CSASWDRGPKNIQYF
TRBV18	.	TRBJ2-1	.	TGTGCCAGCTCATTACAGGGCCCTCCCTACAATGAGCAGTTCTTC	CASSLQGPPYNEQFF
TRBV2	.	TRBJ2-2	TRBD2	TGTGCCAGCAGTCGGGAGGGAAGAACCGGGGAGCTGTTTTTT	CASSREGRTGELFF
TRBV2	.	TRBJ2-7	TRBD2	TGTGCCAGCACGACTAGCGGGAGTAGTTACGAGCAGTACTTC	CASTTSGSSYEQYF
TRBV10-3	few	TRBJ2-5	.	TGTGCCATCAGGGGGGGACCGCAAGAGACCCAGTACTTC	CAIRGGPQETQYF
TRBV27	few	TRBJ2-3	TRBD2	TGTGCCAGCAGTTTACAGGTAGCGGGAGGGCCAGCAGATACGCAGTATTTT	CASSLQVAGGPADTQYF
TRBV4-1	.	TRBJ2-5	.	TGCGCCAGCAGCCAAGATTGGGGGGTATCGCAGACCCAGTACTTC	CASSQDWGVSQTQYF
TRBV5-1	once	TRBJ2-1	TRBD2	TGCGCCAGCAGCGTCGGGATAGCGGGAGGGCCCTACAATGAGCAGTTCTTC	CASSVGIAGGPYNEQFF
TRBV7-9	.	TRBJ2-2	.	TGTGCCAGCATGGCCTTGAACACCGGGGAGCTGTTTTTT	CASMALNTGELFF
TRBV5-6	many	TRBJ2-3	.	TGTGCCAGCAGTTGGACTGGCACAGATACGCAGTATTTT	CASSWTGTDTQYF
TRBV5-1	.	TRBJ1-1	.	TGCGCCAGCAGCTTGAATGGGGACACTGAAGCTTTCTTT	CASSLNGDTEAFF
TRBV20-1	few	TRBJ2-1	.	TGCAGTGCTTCTTCGGGAGATCGGAATGAGCAGTTCTTC	CSASSGDRNEQFF
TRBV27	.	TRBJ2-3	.	TGTGCCAGCAGTTTGCCCCGGGGGGATACGCAGTATTTT	CASSLPRGDTQYF
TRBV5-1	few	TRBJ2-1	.	TGCGCCAGCAGCTGGGTCGGGGGTTCCTACAATGAGCAGTTCTTC	CASSWVGGSYNEQFF
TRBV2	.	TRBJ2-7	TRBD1	TGTGCCAGCAGATTTAGGCGACAGGGCAACTACGAGCAGTACTTC	CASRFRRQGNYEQYF
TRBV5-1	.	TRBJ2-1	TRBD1	TGCGCCAGCAGCGAAGGACAGGGGGCGGGCTACAATGAGCAGTTCTTC	CASSEGQGAGYNEQFF
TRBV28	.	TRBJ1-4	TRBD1	TGTGCCAGCAGTTTAAGGACAGGGGGAAGTGAAAAACTGTTTTTT	CASSLRTGGSEKLFF
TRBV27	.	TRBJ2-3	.	TGTGCCAGCAGTTTATTGCTAGCTAGCACAGATACGCAGTATTTT	CASSLLLASTDTQYF
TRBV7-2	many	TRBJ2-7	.	TGTGCCACCCCAGCCTACGGGGGCGAGCAGTACTTC	CATPAYGGEQYF
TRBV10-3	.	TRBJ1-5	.	TGTGCCATCAGTGATCCCCACCCAGGGTCGGATCAGCCCCAGCATTTT	CAISDPHPGSDQPQHF
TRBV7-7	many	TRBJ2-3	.	TGTGCCAGCAGCCGAGATTACACAGATACGCAGTATTTT	CASSRDYTDTQYF
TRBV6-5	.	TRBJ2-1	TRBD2	TGTGCCAGCAGTTACCCGACTAGCGGGAGGGCATTCGAGCAGTTCTTC	CASSYPTSGRAFEQFF
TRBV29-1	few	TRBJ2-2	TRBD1	TGCAGCGCTGGGACAGGGGGGACCGGGGAGCTGTTTTTT	CSAGTGGTGELFF
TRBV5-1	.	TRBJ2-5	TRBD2	TGCGCCAGCAGCCGGAGCGGGAAAGGAAGAGGAGAGACCCAGTACTTC	CASSRSGKGRGETQYF
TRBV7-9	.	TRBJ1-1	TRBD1	TGTGCCAGCAGTTCCGCAGGGACAGGGGTCGCTGAAGCTTTCTTT	CASSSAGTGVAEAFF
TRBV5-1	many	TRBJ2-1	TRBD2	TGCGCCAGCAGCCCCGGGGGGAGTCCCTACAATGAGCAGTTCTTC	CASSPGGSPYNEQFF